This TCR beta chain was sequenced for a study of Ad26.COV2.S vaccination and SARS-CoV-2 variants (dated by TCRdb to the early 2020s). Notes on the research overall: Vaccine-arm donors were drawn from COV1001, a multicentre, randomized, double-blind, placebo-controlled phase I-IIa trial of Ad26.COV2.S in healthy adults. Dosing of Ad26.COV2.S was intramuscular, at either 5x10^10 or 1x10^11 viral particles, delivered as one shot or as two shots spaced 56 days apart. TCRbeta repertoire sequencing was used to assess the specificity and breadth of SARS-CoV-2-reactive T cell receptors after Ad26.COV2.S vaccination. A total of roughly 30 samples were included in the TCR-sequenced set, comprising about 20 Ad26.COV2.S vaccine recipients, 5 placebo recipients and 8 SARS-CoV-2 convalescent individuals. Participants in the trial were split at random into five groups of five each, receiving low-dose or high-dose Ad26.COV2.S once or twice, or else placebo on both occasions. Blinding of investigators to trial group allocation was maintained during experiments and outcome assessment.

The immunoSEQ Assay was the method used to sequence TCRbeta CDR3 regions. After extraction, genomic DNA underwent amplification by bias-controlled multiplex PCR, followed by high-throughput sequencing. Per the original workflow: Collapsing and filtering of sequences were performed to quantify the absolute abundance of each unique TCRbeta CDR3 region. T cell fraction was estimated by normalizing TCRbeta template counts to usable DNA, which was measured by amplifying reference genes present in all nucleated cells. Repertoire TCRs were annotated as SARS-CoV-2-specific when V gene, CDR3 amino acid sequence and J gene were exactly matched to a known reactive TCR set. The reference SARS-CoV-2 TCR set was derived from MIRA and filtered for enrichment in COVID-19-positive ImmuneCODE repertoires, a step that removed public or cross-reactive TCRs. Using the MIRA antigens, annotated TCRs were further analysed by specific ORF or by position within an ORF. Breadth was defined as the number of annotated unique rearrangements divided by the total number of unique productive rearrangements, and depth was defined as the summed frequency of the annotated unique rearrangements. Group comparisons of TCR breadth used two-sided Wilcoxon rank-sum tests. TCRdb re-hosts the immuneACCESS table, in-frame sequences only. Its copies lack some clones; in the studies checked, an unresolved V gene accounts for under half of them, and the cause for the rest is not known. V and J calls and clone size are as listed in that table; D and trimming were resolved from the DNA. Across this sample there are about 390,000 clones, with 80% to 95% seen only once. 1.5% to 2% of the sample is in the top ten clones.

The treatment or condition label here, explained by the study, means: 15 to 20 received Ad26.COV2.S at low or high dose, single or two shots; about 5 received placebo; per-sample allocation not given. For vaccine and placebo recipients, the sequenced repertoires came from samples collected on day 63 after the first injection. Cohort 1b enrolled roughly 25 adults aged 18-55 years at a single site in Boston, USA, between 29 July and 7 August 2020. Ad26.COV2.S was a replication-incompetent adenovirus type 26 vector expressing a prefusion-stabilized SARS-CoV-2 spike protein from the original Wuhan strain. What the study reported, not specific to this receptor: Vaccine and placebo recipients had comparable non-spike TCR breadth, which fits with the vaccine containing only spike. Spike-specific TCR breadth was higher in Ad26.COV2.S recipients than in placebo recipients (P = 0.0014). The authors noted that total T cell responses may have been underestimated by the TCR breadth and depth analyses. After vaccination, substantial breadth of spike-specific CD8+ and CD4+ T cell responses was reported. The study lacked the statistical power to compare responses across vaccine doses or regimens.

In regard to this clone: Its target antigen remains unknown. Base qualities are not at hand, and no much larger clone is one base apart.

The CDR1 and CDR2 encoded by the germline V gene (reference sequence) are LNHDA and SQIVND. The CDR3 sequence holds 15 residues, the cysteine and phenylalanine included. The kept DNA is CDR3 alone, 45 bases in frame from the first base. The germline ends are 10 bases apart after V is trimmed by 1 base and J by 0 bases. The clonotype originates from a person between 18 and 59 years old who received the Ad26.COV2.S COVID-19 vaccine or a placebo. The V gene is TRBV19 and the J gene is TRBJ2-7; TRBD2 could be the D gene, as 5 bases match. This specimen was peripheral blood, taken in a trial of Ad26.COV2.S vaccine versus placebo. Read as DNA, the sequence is TGTGCCAGTAGTATAGGGACGGGGATCTCCTACGAGCAGTACTTC. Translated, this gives CASSIGTGISYEQYF.